These T cell receptor beta chains were read from a single sample in a study of shared clonotypes between healthy human individuals. TCRdb's table, derived via immunoSEQ multiplex PCR, lists solely in-frame clones and lacks some. The repertoire includes about 2 million clones, about 95% of them detected once, and around 1.2% sits in the top ten. The source material was naive CD8+ T cells sorted from blood. These receptors came from a young man in good health. CDR3s include the opening cysteine and the closing phenylalanine or tryptophan. A D gene is named only where the DNA matches it firmly. The listing skips clone size in some rows; elsewhere it reads once, few, many or a size class.

.	.	TRBV4-3	TRBJ2-3	TGCGCCAGCAGCCAAGTCCACGAGGCCTACACAGATACGCAGTATTTT	CASSQVHEAYTDTQYF
.	.	TRBV21-1	TRBJ2-1	TGTGCCAGGCAGGGGACTCTCGGCGATGAGCAGTTCTTC	CARQGTLGDEQFF
.	once	TRBV21-1	TRBJ2-1	TGTGCCAGCAGCAGGGCCAGCGGGGCCCACAATGAGCAGTTCTTC	CASSRASGAHNEQFF
.	.	TRBV11-2	TRBJ2-1	TGTGCCAGCAGCGCGGGACTTATGGATGAGCAGTTCTTC	CASSAGLMDEQFF
.	once	TRBV5-8	TRBJ2-1	TGTGCCAGCAGCCGCGTCTCCTACAATGAGCAGTTCTTC	CASSRVSYNEQFF
.	.	TRBV6-1	TRBJ1-3	TGTGCCAGCAGTGACGCGAATTTCTCTGGAAACACCATATATTTT	CASSDANFSGNTIYF
.	.	TRBV2	TRBJ1-1	TGTGCCAGCAGTGGCGGGCGGGCAGGGAACACTGAAGCTTTCTTT	CASSGGRAGNTEAFF
.	.	TRBV19	TRBJ1-5	TGTGCCAGTAGTATTCCAGGGAACAATCAGCCCCAGCATTTT	CASSIPGNNQPQHF
.	.	TRBV19	TRBJ2-7	TGTGCCAGTAGTCCTGGCACCGGATACGAGCAGTACTTC	CASSPGTGYEQYF
.	.	TRBV5-6	TRBJ1-5	TGTGCCAGCAGCTTTGGAGATCAGCCCCAGCATTTT	CASSFGDQPQHF
.	.	TRBV11-2	TRBJ1-1	TGTGCCAGCAGCTTCGAGCAGTCCCACGCTGAAGCTTTCTTT	CASSFEQSHAEAFF
.	.	TRBV7-9	TRBJ2-7	TGTGCCAGCAGCGTTAGTTGGGGGGAACAGGACCCCCACTTC	CASSVSWGEQDPHF
TRBD2	.	TRBV4-3	TRBJ2-7	TGCGCCAGCAGCCAAGAAGCGGGGCGTGACGAGCAGTACTTC	CASSQEAGRDEQYF
TRBD1	.	TRBV30	TRBJ2-7	TGTGCCTGGGGGACAGACGCCTACGAGCAGTACTTC	CAWGTDAYEQYF
.	.	TRBV27	TRBJ2-7	TGTGCCAGCAGTTTAGGGGGGAGGTACGAGCAGTACTTC	CASSLGGRYEQYF
TRBD2	.	TRBV13	TRBJ2-1	TGTGCCAGCAGCTTAAGACTAGCGGGAGCTTACAATGAGCAGTTCTTC	CASSLRLAGAYNEQFF
TRBD1	.	TRBV4-3	TRBJ2-7	TGCGCCAGCAGCCAAGAAGTCGGGGACAGAACCTACGAGCAGTACTTC	CASSQEVGDRTYEQYF
.	.	TRBV28	TRBJ2-1	TGTGCCAGTCTTGGGGATGAGCAGTTCTTC	CASLGDEQFF
TRBD1	.	TRBV15	TRBJ2-2	TGTGCCACTCGTCAGGGGGCAGGTAGCACCGGGGAGCTGTTTTTT	CATRQGAGSTGELFF
.	.	TRBV6-6	TRBJ1-2	TGTGCCAGCAGTTACACGGGGAGCTATGGCTACACCTTC	CASSYTGSYGYTF
TRBD1	.	TRBV27	TRBJ1-2	TGTGCCAGCAGGTCTCCGGGACAGGGTTTTCCGAGCTACACCTTC	CASRSPGQGFPSYTF
.	.	TRBV15	TRBJ2-3	TGTGCCACCAGACATTCTGCTAGCACAGATACGCAGTATTTT	CATRHSASTDTQYF